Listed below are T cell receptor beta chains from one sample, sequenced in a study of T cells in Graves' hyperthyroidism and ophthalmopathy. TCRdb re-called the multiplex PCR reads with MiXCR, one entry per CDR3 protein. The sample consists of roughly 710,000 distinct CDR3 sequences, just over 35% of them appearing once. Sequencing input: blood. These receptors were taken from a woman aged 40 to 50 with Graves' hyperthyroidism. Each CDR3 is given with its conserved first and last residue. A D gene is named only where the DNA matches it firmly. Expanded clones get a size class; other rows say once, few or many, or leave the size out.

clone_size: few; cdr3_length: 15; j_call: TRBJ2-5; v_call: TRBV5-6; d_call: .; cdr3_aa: CASSFRPVTSKTQYF; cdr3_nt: TGTGCCAGCAGCTTCCGACCCGTTACGTCGAAGACCCAGTACTTC
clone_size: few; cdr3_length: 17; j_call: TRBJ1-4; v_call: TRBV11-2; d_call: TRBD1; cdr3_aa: CASSSWTGTATNEKLFF; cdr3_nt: TGTGCCAGCAGCTCCTGGACAGGGACCGCAACTAATGAAAAACTGTTTTTT
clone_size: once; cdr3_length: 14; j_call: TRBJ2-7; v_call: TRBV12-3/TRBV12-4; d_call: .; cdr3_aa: CASSLGGRLYEQYF; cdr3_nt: TGTGCCAGCAGTTTGGGGGGGCGATTGTACGAGCAGTACTTC
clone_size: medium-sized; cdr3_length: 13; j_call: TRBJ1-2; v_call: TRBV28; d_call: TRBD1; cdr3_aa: CASSSGQLYGYTF; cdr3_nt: TGTGCCAGCAGTTCGGGACAGCTCTATGGCTACACCTTC
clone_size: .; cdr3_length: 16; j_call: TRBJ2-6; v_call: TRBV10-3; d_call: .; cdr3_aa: CASSSDRSSGANVLTF; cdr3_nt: TGTGCCAGCAGTTCCGACAGAAGCTCTGGGGCCAACGTCCTGACTTTC
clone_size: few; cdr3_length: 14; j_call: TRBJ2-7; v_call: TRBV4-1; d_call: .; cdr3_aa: CARGSTWASYEQYF; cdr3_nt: TGCGCCAGGGGGTCGACGTGGGCAAGCTACGAGCAGTACTTC
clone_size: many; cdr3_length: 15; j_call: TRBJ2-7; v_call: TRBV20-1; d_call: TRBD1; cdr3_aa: CSARPFDRANYEQYF; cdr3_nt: TGCAGTGCTAGACCTTTTGACAGGGCTAACTACGAGCAGTACTTC
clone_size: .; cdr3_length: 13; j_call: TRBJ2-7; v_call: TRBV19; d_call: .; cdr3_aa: CASSSGVPNEQYF; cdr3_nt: TGTGCCAGTAGTTCTGGGGTACCCAACGAGCAGTACTTC
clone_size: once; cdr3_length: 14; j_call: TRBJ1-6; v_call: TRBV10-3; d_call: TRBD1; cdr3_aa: CAISEAGTAMALHF; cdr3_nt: TGTGCCATCAGTGAGGCAGGGACAGCCATGGCCCTCCACTTT
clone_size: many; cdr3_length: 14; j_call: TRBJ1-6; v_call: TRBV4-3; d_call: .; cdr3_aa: CASSPPERNSPLHF; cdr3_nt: TGCGCCAGCAGCCCTCCCGAGCGTAATTCACCCCTCCACTTT
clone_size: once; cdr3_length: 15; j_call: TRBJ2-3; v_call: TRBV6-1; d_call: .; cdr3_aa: CASSDEGLRTDTQYF; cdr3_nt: TGTGCCAGCAGTGACGAAGGGTTGCGCACAGATACGCAGTATTTT
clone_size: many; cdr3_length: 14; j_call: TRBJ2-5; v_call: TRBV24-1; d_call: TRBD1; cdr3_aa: CATSDLRDRGSQYF; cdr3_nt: TGTGCCACCAGTGACTTGAGGGACAGGGGTTCCCAGTACTTC
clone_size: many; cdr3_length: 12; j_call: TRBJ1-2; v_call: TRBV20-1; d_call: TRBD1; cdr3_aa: CSDYRGSYGYTF; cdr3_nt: TGCAGTGACTACAGGGGGAGTTATGGCTACACCTTC
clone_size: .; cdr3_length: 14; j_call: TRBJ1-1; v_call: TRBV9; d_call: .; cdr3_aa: CASSVRGGITEAFF; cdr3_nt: TGTGCCAGCAGCGTACGGGGGGGGATAACTGAAGCTTTCTTT
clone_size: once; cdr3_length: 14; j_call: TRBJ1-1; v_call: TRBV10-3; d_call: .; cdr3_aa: CAAREARETTEAFF; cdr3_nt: TGTGCCGCCCGAGAGGCCAGGGAGACGACTGAAGCTTTCTTT
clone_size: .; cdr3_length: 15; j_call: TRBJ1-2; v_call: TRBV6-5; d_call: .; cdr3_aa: CASSYSIYENFGYTF; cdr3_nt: TGTGCCAGCAGTTACTCTATTTACGAAAACTTTGGCTACACCTTC
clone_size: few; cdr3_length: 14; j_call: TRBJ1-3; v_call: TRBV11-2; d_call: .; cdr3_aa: CASSVDPLGNTIYF; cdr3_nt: TGTGCCAGCAGCGTAGACCCCCTCGGTAACACCATATATTTT
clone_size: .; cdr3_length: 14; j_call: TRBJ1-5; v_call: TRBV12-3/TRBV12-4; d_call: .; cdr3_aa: CASRMAGAGQPQHF; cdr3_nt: TGTGCCAGCAGAATGGCAGGGGCCGGCCAGCCCCAGCATTTT
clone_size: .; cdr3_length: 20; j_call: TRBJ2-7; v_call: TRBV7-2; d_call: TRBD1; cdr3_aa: CASRHKGTEGRGLSSYEQYF; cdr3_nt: TGTGCCAGCAGACATAAAGGGACAGAGGGGCGTGGGCTATCCTCCTACGAGCAGTACTTC
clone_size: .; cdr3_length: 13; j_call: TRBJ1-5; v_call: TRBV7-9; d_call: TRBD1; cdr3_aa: CASSYRGGQPQHF; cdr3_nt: TGTGCCAGCAGTTACAGGGGTGGACAGCCCCAGCATTTT
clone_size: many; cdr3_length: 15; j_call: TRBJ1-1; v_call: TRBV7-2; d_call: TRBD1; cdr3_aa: CASSYGQGTKVEAFF; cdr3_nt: TGTGCCAGCAGCTACGGACAGGGAACTAAGGTGGAGGCTTTCTTT
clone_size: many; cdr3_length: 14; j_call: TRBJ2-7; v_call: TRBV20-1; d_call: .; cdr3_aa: CSARRAGLSYEQYF; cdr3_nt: TGCAGTGCTAGAAGGGCAGGGTTGAGCTACGAGCAGTACTTC
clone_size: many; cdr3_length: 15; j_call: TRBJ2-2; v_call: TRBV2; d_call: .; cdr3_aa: CASSTQRQSTGELFF; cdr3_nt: TGTGCCAGCAGCACACAGAGACAGAGCACCGGGGAGCTGTTTTTT
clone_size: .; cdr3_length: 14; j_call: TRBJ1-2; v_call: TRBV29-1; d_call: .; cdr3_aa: CSGIDIQGRGGYTF; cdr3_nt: TGCAGCGGAATCGACATCCAGGGTCGGGGTGGCTACACCTTC
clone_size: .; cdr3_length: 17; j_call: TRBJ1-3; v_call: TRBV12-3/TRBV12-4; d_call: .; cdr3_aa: CASSPTGTRGSGNTIYF; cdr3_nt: TGTGCCAGCAGTCCTACCGGGACCAGAGGTTCTGGAAACACCATATATTTT
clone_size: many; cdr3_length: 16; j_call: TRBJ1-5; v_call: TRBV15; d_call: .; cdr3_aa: CATSRDLRDPQQPQHF; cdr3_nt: TGTGCCACCAGCAGAGATCTCAGAGACCCGCAACAGCCCCAGCATTTT
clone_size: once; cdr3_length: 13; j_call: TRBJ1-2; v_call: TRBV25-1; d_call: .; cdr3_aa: CASTSTGGNGYTF; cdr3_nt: TGTGCCAGCACTTCGACGGGGGGAAATGGCTACACCTTC
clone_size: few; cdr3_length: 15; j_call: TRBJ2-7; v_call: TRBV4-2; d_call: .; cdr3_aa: CASSPSGQGTYEQYF; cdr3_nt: TGTGCCAGCAGCCCCTCGGGCCAGGGTACCTACGAGCAGTACTTC
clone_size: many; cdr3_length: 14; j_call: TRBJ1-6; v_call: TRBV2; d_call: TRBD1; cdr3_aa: CASKPDRSNSPLHF; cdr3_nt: TGTGCCAGCAAACCGGACAGGTCAAATTCACCCCTCCACTTT
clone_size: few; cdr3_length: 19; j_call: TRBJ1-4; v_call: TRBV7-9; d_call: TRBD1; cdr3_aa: CASSFSGTGGVGTNEKLFF; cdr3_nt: TGTGCCAGCAGCTTCTCCGGGACAGGGGGCGTCGGAACTAATGAAAAACTGTTTTTT
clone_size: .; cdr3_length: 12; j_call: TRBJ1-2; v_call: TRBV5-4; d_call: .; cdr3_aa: CASSTPPEGYTF; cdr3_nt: TGTGCCAGCAGTACCCCCCCGGAGGGCTACACCTTC
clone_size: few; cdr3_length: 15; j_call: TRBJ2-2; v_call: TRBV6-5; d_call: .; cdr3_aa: CASSEGARYPGELFF; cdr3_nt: TGTGCCAGCAGTGAAGGTGCTCGATATCCCGGGGAGCTGTTTTTT
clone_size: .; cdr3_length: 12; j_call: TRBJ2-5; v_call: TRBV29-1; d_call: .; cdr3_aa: CSAAPQGETQYF; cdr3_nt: TGCAGCGCCGCCCCCCAGGGAGAGACCCAGTACTTC
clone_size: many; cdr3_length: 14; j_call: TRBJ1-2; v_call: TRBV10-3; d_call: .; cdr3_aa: CAISEGPNPYGYTF; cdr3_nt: TGTGCCATCAGTGAGGGCCCCAACCCCTATGGCTACACCTTC
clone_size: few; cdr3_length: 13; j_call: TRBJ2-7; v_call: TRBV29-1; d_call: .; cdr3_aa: CSVEGKEDTLQYF; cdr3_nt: TGCAGCGTTGAAGGGAAGGAGGACACCCTGCAGTACTTC
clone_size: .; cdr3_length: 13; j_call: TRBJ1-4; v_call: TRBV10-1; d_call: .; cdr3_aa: CASSAGINEKLFF; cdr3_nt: TGTGCCAGCTCAGCTGGGATTAATGAAAAACTGTTTTTT
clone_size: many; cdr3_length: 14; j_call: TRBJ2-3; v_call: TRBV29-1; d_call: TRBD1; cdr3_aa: CSVTKQGPTDTQYF; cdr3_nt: TGCAGCGTCACCAAACAGGGGCCCACAGATACGCAGTATTTT
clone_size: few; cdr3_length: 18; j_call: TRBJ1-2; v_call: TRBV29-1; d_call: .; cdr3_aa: CSVEDPRDYDPANYGYTF; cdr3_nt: TGCAGCGTTGAAGATCCGAGAGATTACGACCCAGCTAACTATGGCTACACCTTC
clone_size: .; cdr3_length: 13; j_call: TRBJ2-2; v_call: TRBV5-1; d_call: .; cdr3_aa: CASSFFASGELFF; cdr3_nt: TGCGCCAGCAGCTTCTTTGCTAGCGGGGAGCTGTTTTTT
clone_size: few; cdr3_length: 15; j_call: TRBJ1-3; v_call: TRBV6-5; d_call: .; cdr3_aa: CASSYGGSSGNTIYF; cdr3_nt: TGTGCCAGCAGTTACGGGGGTAGCTCTGGAAACACCATATATTTT
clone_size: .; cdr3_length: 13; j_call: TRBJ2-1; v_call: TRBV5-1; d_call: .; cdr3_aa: CASSLEAPPQQFF; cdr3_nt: TGCGCCAGCAGCTTGGAGGCCCCCCCCCAGCAGTTCTTC
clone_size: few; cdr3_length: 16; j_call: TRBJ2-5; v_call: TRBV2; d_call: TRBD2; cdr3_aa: CASSSWMGSGIETQYF; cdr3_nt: TGTGCCAGCAGTTCCTGGATGGGTAGCGGGATAGAGACCCAGTACTTC
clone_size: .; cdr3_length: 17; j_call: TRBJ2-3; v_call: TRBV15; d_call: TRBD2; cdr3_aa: CATSRDVAGGTTDTQYF; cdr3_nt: TGTGCCACCAGCAGAGATGTCGCGGGAGGGACCACAGATACGCAGTATTTT
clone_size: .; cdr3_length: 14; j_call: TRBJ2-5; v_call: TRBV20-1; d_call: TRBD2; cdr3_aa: CSALAGRGQETQYF; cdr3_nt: TGCAGTGCTCTAGCGGGCAGAGGTCAAGAGACCCAGTACTTC
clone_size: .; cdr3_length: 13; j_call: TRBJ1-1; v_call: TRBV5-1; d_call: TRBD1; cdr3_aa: CASSLTGIGEAFF; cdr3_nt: TGCGCCAGCAGCCTGACAGGGATTGGTGAAGCTTTCTTT
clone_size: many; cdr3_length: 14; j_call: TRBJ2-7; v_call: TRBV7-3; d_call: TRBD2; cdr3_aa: CASSLTASGAVQYF; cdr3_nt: TGTGCCAGCAGCTTAACCGCCAGCGGGGCCGTGCAGTACTTC
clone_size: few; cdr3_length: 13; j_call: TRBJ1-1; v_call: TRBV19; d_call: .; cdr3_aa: CASSMSLTTEAFF; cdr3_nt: TGTGCCAGTAGTATGTCCTTAACCACTGAAGCTTTCTTT
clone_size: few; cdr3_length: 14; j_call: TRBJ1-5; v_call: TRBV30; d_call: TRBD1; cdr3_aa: CAWGGDRAYQPQHF; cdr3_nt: TGTGCCTGGGGTGGGGACAGGGCCTATCAGCCCCAGCATTTT
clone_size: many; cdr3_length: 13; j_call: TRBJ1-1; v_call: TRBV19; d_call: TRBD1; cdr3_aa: CACRDRGYGEAFF; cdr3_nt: TGTGCCTGCCGGGACAGGGGGTACGGTGAAGCTTTCTTT
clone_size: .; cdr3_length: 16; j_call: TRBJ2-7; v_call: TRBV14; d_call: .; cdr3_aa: CASSQVSWGEPYEQYF; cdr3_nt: TGTGCCAGCAGCCAAGTCTCATGGGGGGAGCCCTACGAGCAGTACTTC
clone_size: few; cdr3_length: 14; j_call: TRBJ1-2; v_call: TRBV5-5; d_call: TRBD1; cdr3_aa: CASSPGTGGHGYTF; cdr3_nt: TGTGCCAGCAGCCCCGGGACAGGGGGCCATGGCTACACCTTC
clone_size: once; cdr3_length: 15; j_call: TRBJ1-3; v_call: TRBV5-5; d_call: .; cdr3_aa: CASSPTTASGNTIYF; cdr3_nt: TGTGCCAGCAGCCCGACGACAGCCTCTGGAAACACCATATATTTT